The 25 T cell receptor beta chains presented below share a single source sample, sequenced in a study of blood T cell repertoires in COVID-19. Only in-frame clones appear in the TCRdb table, and some are missing; sequencing was by immunoSEQ multiplex PCR. This sample has 55,000 to 85,000 clones, with 88% found just once. Sequencing was carried out using peripheral blood. The receptors stem from a human donor in a cohort sampled during active COVID-19.

The count of this clone is one. J is TRBJ1-6 and V is TRBV3-1 (or the pseudogene TRBV3-2), with no clear D. V was clipped by 1 base and J by 7 bases, with 5 bases between them. Germline assignment: CDR1 LGHDT and CDR2 YNNKEL (reference sequence). This CDR3 has 13 residues. The DNA for the CDR3 is TGTGCCAGCAGCCAAGGGAGAAATTCACCCCTCCACTTT. This codes for CASSQGRNSPLHF.

This clone was counted a few times. The chain uses TRBV5-1 and TRBJ1-2; 7 bases fit TRBD1. Germline V gene sequence: CDR1 SGHRS, CDR2 YFSETQ. The V gene end was trimmed by 0 bases and the J gene end by 7 bases; junction bases not matched to a gene: 6. This CDR3 contains 14 residues. In nucleotides, the CDR3 is TGCGCCAGCAGCTTGGGACAGGGAGGATTTGGCTACACCTTC. Its translation is CASSLGQGGFGYTF.

The chain is built from TRBV4-1 and TRBJ2-7; D is undetermined. This CDR3 is built from 15 residues. Trimming removed 0 bases from V and 0 bases from J, with 9 bases in between. Germline loops: CDR1 MGHRA, CDR2 YSYEKL. In DNA, the CDR3 is TGCGCCAGCAGCCAAGAAGTTAGAATCTCCTACGAGCAGTACTTC. It codes for CASSQEVRISYEQYF.

The V gene is TRBV5-4, the J gene TRBJ2-5; TRBD2 matches 8 bases. This CDR3 has 14 amino acids. V was clipped by 4 bases and J by 5 bases; unmatched bases: 7. Germline CDR1 reads SGHNT; CDR2 reads YYREEE (reference sequence). CDR3 region: CASSTGTSGETQYF. The CDR3 DNA is TGTGCCAGCAGCACCGGGACTAGTGGCGAGACCCAGTACTTC.

This chain connects TRBV14 to TRBJ2-7, with a weak D call TRBD1 (6 bases). CDR3 length: 16 residues. CDR1 and CDR2 from the germline V gene are SGHDN and FVKESK. V gave up 3 bases and J gave up 2 bases, with 17 bases separating them. Written as DNA, the CDR3 is TGTGCCAGCAGCCACCTTACCGGGACAATACCCTACGAGCAGTACTTC. Translated, it gives CASSHLTGTIPYEQYF.

The genes are TRBV7-8 and TRBJ1-6; tentatively, D is TRBD1 (5 bases). Trimming cost V 5 bases and J 8 bases, with 16 bases left between them. This CDR3 is 15 amino acids long. Germline CDR1 SGHVS, CDR2 FQNEAQ. For the CDR3, the DNA is TGTGCCAGCAGCCCCCGCGTGCAAGGGGATTCACCCCTCCACTTT. Protein product: CASSPRVQGDSPLHF.

The genes are TRBV5-1 and TRBJ1-1; TRBD1 agrees at 9 bases. The CDR3 contains 16 residues. Germline CDR1 and CDR2: SGHRS and YFSETQ. With V trimmed by 0 bases and J by 6 bases, 9 bases remained unmatched. CDR3 in amino acids: CASSLAGTGSWAEAFF. The DNA for the CDR3 is TGCGCCAGCAGCTTGGCGGGGACAGGGAGTTGGGCTGAAGCTTTCTTT.

The J gene is TRBJ2-1, the V gene TRBV11-2; 10 bases are a match to TRBD2. Trimming cost V 1 base and J 6 bases; bases outside gene matches: 12. The CDR3 totals 18 residues. Germline V gene lookup returns CDR1 SGHAT and CDR2 FQNNGV. The CDR3 loop is CASSLVISRQREGNEQFF. In DNA form, the CDR3 reads TGTGCCAGCAGCTTAGTGATTTCACGACAGCGGGAGGGCAATGAGCAGTTCTTC.

The chain links TRBV19 to TRBJ2-1; tentative D call: TRBD2 (6 bases). The CDR3 covers 15 residues. Trimming shortened V by 1 base and J by 8 bases, and 15 bases separated the two germline ends. CDR1 is LNHDA and CDR2 is SQIVND in the germline V gene (reference sequence). CDR3 in DNA: TGTGCCAGTAGTATAGGGGACTCAGCAGGCCATGAGCAGTTCTTC. Amino acid sequence: CASSIGDSAGHEQFF.

This rearrangement joins TRBV7-9 to TRBJ2-5, with D unclear. There are 12 residues in the CDR3. Germline-derived CDR1 and CDR2 are SEHNR and FQNEAQ (reference sequence). V gave up 5 bases and J gave up 5 bases, with 9 bases separating them. CDR3 sequence: CASSESSETQYF. The CDR3 coding sequence is TGTGCCAGCAGCGAGAGTTCGGAGACCCAGTACTTC.

V gene TRBV19 combines with J gene TRBJ2-4; 7 bases map to TRBD2. Germline CDR1 and CDR2: LNHDA and SQIVND (reference sequence). CDR3 length: 17 residues. V lost 4 bases to trimming and J lost 0 bases; unmatched junction nucleotides: 9. The CDR3, as DNA: TGTGCCAGTAGTACCCGGGGGGAGAGCCTAGCCAAAAACATTCAGTACTTC. This codes for CASSTRGESLAKNIQYF.

This clone is a singleton in its sample. The V gene is TRBV5-4, the J gene TRBJ1-1; D is unclear. CDR1 and CDR2 from the germline V gene are SGHNT and YYREEE (reference sequence). Trimming removed 3 bases at V and 2 bases at J, with 11 bases between. The CDR3 consists of 14 residues. This CDR3 reads CASSSKSENTEAFF. Written as DNA, the CDR3 is TGTGCCAGCAGCTCAAAGTCAGAAAACACTGAAGCTTTCTTT. Full variable domain (rest looked up from reference TRBV5-4 and TRBJ1-1): ETGVTQSPTHLIKTRGQQVTLRCSSQSGHNTVSWYQQALGQGPQFIFQYYREEENGRGNFPPRFSGLQFPNYSSELNVNALELDDSALYLCASSSKSENTEAFFGQGTRLTVV.

This chain uses TRBV4-1 with TRBJ1-1, with 8 bases aligning to TRBD1. The V segment lost 4 bases and the J segment 6 bases; nucleotides outside the gene matches: 19. The germline CDR1 and CDR2 sequences are MGHRA and YSYEKL. CDR3 length: 18 amino acids. This chain's CDR3 is CASSPAPSLQGASAEAFF. Here the CDR3 DNA reads TGCGCCAGCAGCCCAGCTCCGAGCCTCCAGGGGGCCAGCGCTGAAGCTTTCTTT.

DNA of the CDR3: TGTGCCAGCAGCCCAGGGCTGAGGACTAGCGGGACGAACACCGGGGAGCTGTTTTTT. Protein sequence: CASSPGLRTSGTNTGELFF. The chain couples TRBV11-3 to TRBJ2-2; 12 positions agree with TRBD2. Germline assignment: CDR1 SGHNT and CDR2 YENEEA. The length of the CDR3 is 19 residues. Trimming removed 5 bases from V and 0 bases from J; junction bases left unmatched: 10.

Concerning this clone: Other DNA sequences within the sample encode an identical CDR3. The CDR3 DNA reads as TGTGCCAGCAGTCCGGGACAGGAAAACACTGAAGCTTTCTTT. Translation: CASSPGQENTEAFF. The rearrangement joins TRBV6-4 to TRBJ1-1; 8 bases line up with TRBD1. The germline CDR1 and CDR2 sequences are MRHNA and SNTAGT. V shed 5 bases and J 2 bases; nucleotides not matched to a gene: 4. CDR3 length equals 14 residues.

The V gene is TRBV9, the J gene TRBJ2-3, with 8 bases matching TRBD2. The CDR3 covers 16 residues. Germline V lookup: CDR1 SGDLS, CDR2 YYNGEE. Trimming at V came to 1 base and at J to 5 bases, leaving 9 bases not matched to a gene. CDR3 nucleotides: TGTGCCAGCAGCGTAAATCGGGGGGGGCAAGTAGATACGCAGTATTTT. This gives the protein CASSVNRGGQVDTQYF.

This sequence joins TRBV7-3 and TRBJ2-3; 10 nucleotides line up with TRBD1. Germline lookup yields CDR1 SGHTA and CDR2 FQGTGA. This CDR3 region has 16 residues. Trimming removed 1 base from V and 2 bases from J; junction bases left unmatched: 3. CDR3 in amino acids: CASSLKTGGFTDTQYF. CDR3 in DNA: TGTGCCAGCAGCTTAAAGACAGGGGGCTTCACAGATACGCAGTATTTT. The full variable domain, rest sourced from reference TRBV7-3 and TRBJ2-3, is GAGVSQTPSNKVTEKGKYVELRCDPISGHTALYWYRQSLGQGPEFLIYFQGTGAADDSGLPNDRFFAVRPEGSVSTLKIQRTERGDSAVYLCASSLKTGGFTDTQYFGPGTRLTVL.

This chain connects TRBV5-1 to TRBJ2-6; TRBD1 might be the D (6 bases). Trimming removed 1 base from V and 2 bases from J, with 16 bases in between. Germline lookup yields CDR1 SGHRS and CDR2 YFSETQ. The length of the CDR3 is 18 residues. CDR3 bases: TGCGCCAGCAGCTTGACCCTAACAGGGATTCCTGGGGCCAACGTCCTGACTTTC. Encoded protein: CASSLTLTGIPGANVLTF.

The chain joins TRBV19 to TRBJ2-4; 11 bases align to TRBD2. This CDR3 is built from 16 residues. V lost 5 bases, J lost 4 bases, and 7 bases stayed unmatched. Germline CDR1 is LNHDA and CDR2 is SQIVND (reference sequence). The CDR3 bases are TGTGCCAGTAGTGATGAGCTAGCGGGGGGAAAAAACATTCAGTACTTC. It encodes CASSDELAGGKNIQYF.

This sequence joins TRBV19 and TRBJ2-7; 8 bases agree with TRBD2. The length of the CDR3 is 14 residues. In germline, CDR1 is LNHDA, CDR2 SQIVND (reference sequence). V lost 7 bases, J lost 2 bases, and 7 bases stayed unmatched. Here the CDR3 DNA reads TGTGCCAGTACCCAGCGGGAGCAGGCCTACGAGCAGTACTTC. Translating gives CASTQREQAYEQYF.

This chain joins TRBV9 and TRBJ2-2; no clear D. This CDR3 has 15 residues. Germline V gene lookup returns CDR1 SGDLS and CDR2 YYNGEE. Deletions cut 0 bases from V and 5 bases from J, with 11 bases between. CDR3 region: CASSVVASGTGELFF. The CDR3 bases are TGTGCCAGCAGCGTAGTGGCCTCTGGTACCGGGGAGCTGTTTTTT.

The chain joins TRBV2 to TRBJ2-7, with D perhaps matching TRBD2 (6 bases). The CDR3 length is 12 residues. Germline CDR1 SNHLY, CDR2 FYNNEI. V lost 6 bases and J 0 bases, leaving 6 bases between the germline ends. The CDR3, as DNA: TGTGCCAGCAGGGGGGGCTCCTACGAGCAGTACTTC. Amino acid sequence: CASRGGSYEQYF.

The J gene is TRBJ2-2, the V gene TRBV5-4; D perhaps matches TRBD2 (6 bases). V shed 2 bases and J shed 9 bases, with 17 bases lying between them. Germline loops: CDR1 SGHNT, CDR2 YYREEE (reference sequence). The CDR3 sequence is 15 residues long. The CDR3 loop is CASSLYGTLARELFF. DNA of the CDR3: TGTGCCAGCAGCTTATACGGGACTTTAGCCCGGGAGCTGTTTTTT.

The sample holds a few counts of this clone. The chain has TRBV29-1 and TRBJ2-5, with D unclear. Between the trimmed V and J ends, which lost 2 bases and 2 bases, there was a span of 9 bases. Germline CDR1 SQVTM, CDR2 ANQGSEA. CDR3 size: 13 residues. The CDR3 bases are TGCAGCGTTGAAAGGCGGCTGCAAGAGACCCAGTACTTC. This codes for CSVERRLQETQYF.

Only one count was recorded for this clone. V is TRBV10-3 and J is TRBJ2-5, with D perhaps TRBD2 (6 bases). V lost 4 bases and J lost 4, with 13 bases in between. The V gene's germline CDR1 is ENHRY and CDR2 SYGVKD. The CDR3 is 14 residues long. The DNA for the CDR3 is TGTGCCATCAGTGGCCCGACTAGGGGAGAGACCCAGTACTTC. This codes for CAISGPTRGETQYF.